This is a list of T cell receptor beta chains from one sample in a study of identical twins. One entry per CDR3 protein results from TCRdb running MiXCR on the 5' RACE reads. The data show 450,000 or so distinct CDR3 sequences, with roughly 26% seen just once and 2.5% to 3.5% held by the top ten. The same specimen was also included in a second study, on T cells expressing NK-cell markers.

What was sequenced was CD4+ T cells sorted from blood. All receptors derive from a young woman in good health. The CDR3 runs from the conserved cysteine through the conserved F or W. A D gene is named only where the DNA matches it firmly. A clone size is listed for some rows: how often the clone was seen (once, few, many), or a class if it is expanded.

d_call j_call clone_size v_call cdr3_nt cdr3_aa
TRBD1 TRBJ1-1 - TRBV20-1 TGCAGTGCTAGAGTCCGCAGGGGGACTGAAGCTTTCTTT CSARVRRGTEAFF
- TRBJ1-1 few TRBV5-1 TGCGCCAGCAGTCCAGGGACGGGCCTCACGGCTTTCTTT CASSPGTGLTAFF
TRBD1 TRBJ1-4 - TRBV30 TGTGCCTGGAGTTTCCTGGGGGACAGGGGTAATGAAAAACTGTTTTTT CAWSFLGDRGNEKLFF
- TRBJ1-5 few TRBV7-2 TGTGCCAGCAGCTTACGGGACGGAGCAATTAGCAATCAGCCCCAGCATTTT CASSLRDGAISNQPQHF
- TRBJ1-1 - TRBV20-1 TGCAGTGCTAGAGATTTGAGGGATCAAGCTTTCTTT CSARDLRDQAFF
- TRBJ2-3 - TRBV9 TGTGCCAGCAGCGTAGGGAGTTCTACTAGCACAGATACGCAGTATTTT CASSVGSSTSTDTQYF
- TRBJ2-7 - TRBV6-2/TRBV6-3 TGTGCCAGCAGTTACGCACTACGCTCCTACGAGCAGTACTTC CASSYALRSYEQYF
- TRBJ2-5 - TRBV19 TGTGCCACCACCAGGGGGGCAGCGGGAGTTCAGGAGACCCAGTACTTC CATTRGAAGVQETQYF
TRBD2 TRBJ2-1 few TRBV6-5 TGTGCCAGCAGTTACCGAGCTAGCGGTAAGACCAATGAGCAGTTCTTC CASSYRASGKTNEQFF
TRBD1 TRBJ2-1 - TRBV10-3 TGTGCCATCAGACCCCCGACAGGGCGGAATGAGCAGTTCTTC CAIRPPTGRNEQFF
- TRBJ2-3 - TRBV5-1 TGCGCCAGCAGCTTACGTAGCAGCGGACTAGATACGCAGTATTTT CASSLRSSGLDTQYF
TRBD2 TRBJ2-7 - TRBV4-2 TGTGCCAGCAGCCAGACCGGGACTAGCGGTACGTACGAGCAGTACTTC CASSQTGTSGTYEQYF
- TRBJ2-2 many TRBV5-1 TGCGCCAGCAGCCTAGATGGGACTGCCGGTAATCGGGAGCTGTTTTTT CASSLDGTAGNRELFF
- TRBJ1-6 few TRBV20-1 TGCAGTGCTAGTGAGATGTCAGGAAATTCACCCCTCCACTTT CSASEMSGNSPLHF
TRBD1 TRBJ2-1 - TRBV20-1 TGCAGTGCTAGAGGTTCCCCAGGGGGCTCCTACAATGAGCAGTTCTTC CSARGSPGGSYNEQFF
- TRBJ1-2 few TRBV5-1 TGCGCCAGCAGATCAGGCCCGGGAGTCGGCTACACCTTC CASRSGPGVGYTF
TRBD2 TRBJ2-1 - TRBV20-1 TGCAGTGCTAGATCCTTGACTAGCGGGAGGGCCGTTGAAAATGAGCAGTTCTTC CSARSLTSGRAVENEQFF
- TRBJ2-1 many TRBV7-9 TGTGCCAGCAGCTTAGTTTTTGAGCAGTTCTTC CASSLVFEQFF
TRBD2 TRBJ2-1 once TRBV20-1 TGCAGTGCTAGAGACCTAGCGGGGGCCAATGAGCAGTTCTTC CSARDLAGANEQFF
- TRBJ1-2 - TRBV7-9 TGTGCCAGCCAAGGGGAGGGGCGCAACTATGGCTACACCTTC CASQGEGRNYGYTF
- TRBJ2-7 - TRBV20-1 TGCAGTGCTACCCAGGGAACCTCCTACGAGCAGTACTTC CSATQGTSYEQYF
TRBD1 TRBJ1-1 - TRBV7-2 TGTGCCAGCAGCATGGACAGGGGCCGAGCCGAAGCTTTCTTT CASSMDRGRAEAFF